This is a list of T cell receptor beta chains from one sample in a study of OX40 agonist ivuxolimab in advanced cancers. Assay: immunoSEQ multiplex PCR; the TCRdb copy retains only in-frame clones and omits some. The profile shows more than 55,000 clones, 81% of them singletons. The specimen was CD4+ or CD8+ T cells sorted from blood, collected in a trial of the OX40 agonist ivuxolimab. The receptors come from an adult with an advanced solid tumor such as melanoma, head and neck, liver or kidney cancer. CDR3s include the opening cysteine and the closing phenylalanine or tryptophan. Each record gives: D gene, V gene, clone size, J gene, CDR3 DNA, CDR3 protein. D genes are given only for firm matches. Some rows have no size entry. The others give once, few or many, or a class for an expanded clone.

>TRBD2|TRBV4-1|-|TRBJ2-3
TGCGCCAGCAGCCAAGATCTGGCTAGCGGGGCGCTTGCACAGATAACGCAGTATTTT
CASSQDLASGALAQITQYF
>TRBD1|TRBV25-1|-|TRBJ1-4
TGTGCCAGCAGTGAATATGGGACAGCTAATGAAAAACTGTTTTTT
CASSEYGTANEKLFF
>-|TRBV11-3|few|TRBJ1-1
TGTGCCAGCAGCTTCACAGGGAACACTGAAGCTTTCTTT
CASSFTGNTEAFF
>TRBD1|TRBV18|-|TRBJ2-1
TGTGCCAGCTCACCACAGCATAGACAGGGAAATTTTTTGAATGAGCAGTTCTTC
CASSPQHRQGNFLNEQFF
>-|TRBV28|-|TRBJ2-7
TGTGCCAGCACCCGAGTAGCGAGAGCCTACGAGCAGTACTTC
CASTRVARAYEQYF
>TRBD2|TRBV7-3|-|TRBJ2-2
TGTGCCAGCAGCAGACTAGCCCTCTCCGGGGAGCTGTTTTTT
CASSRLALSGELFF
>TRBD1|TRBV7-2|-|TRBJ2-3
TGTGCCAGCAGCTTAGTTGGGGACAGGTCAGATACGCAGTATTTT
CASSLVGDRSDTQYF
>-|TRBV15|-|TRBJ2-1
TGTGCCACCAGCAGAAACAATGAGCAGTTCTTC
CATSRNNEQFF
>TRBD1|TRBV2|-|TRBJ2-5
TGTGCCAGCAGTTTAAACAGGGGGCGGGAGACCCAGTACTTC
CASSLNRGRETQYF
>-|TRBV11-2|-|TRBJ2-5
TGTGCCAGCAGCCCCACTAGCCGGGCGGAGACCCAGTACTTC
CASSPTSRAETQYF
>-|TRBV2|-|TRBJ2-2
TGTGCCAGCACCGGCCGGACCGTGAACACCGGGGAGCTGTTTTTT
CASTGRTVNTGELFF
>TRBD1|TRBV6-5|-|TRBJ2-7
TGTGCCAGCAAACAGGGGGCTATCTACGAGCAGTACTTC
CASKQGAIYEQYF
>-|TRBV7-9|once|TRBJ2-7
TGTGCCAGCAGCAAGACACCTCCTCGGGAGCAGTACTTC
CASSKTPPREQYF
>-|TRBV9|-|TRBJ1-4
TGTGCCAGCAGCAAGGGGCAGGGGCGTGAAAAACTGTTTTTT
CASSKGQGREKLFF
>TRBD1|TRBV4-2|few|TRBJ2-7
TGTGCCAGCAGCCAAGATCCTGACAGGGCGGCGAACGAGCAGTACTTC
CASSQDPDRAANEQYF
>-|TRBV6-5|-|TRBJ1-2
TGTGCCAGCAGTTACTCGAACGCAGGAGCCTATGGCTACACCTTC
CASSYSNAGAYGYTF
>TRBD2|TRBV7-9|-|TRBJ2-3
TGTGCCGAATGGACTAGCGGAAACACAGATACGCAGTATTTT
CAEWTSGNTDTQYF
>-|TRBV14|few|TRBJ1-2
TGTGCCAGCAGCTCTCCGGGAGACCCCACCTTC
CASSSPGDPTF
>TRBD2|TRBV5-1|-|TRBJ2-1
TGCGCCAGCAGCGTGCCCTCTAGCGGGGAAGAGCAGTTCTTC
CASSVPSSGEEQFF
>-|TRBV29-1|-|TRBJ2-5
TGCAGCGTTGAAGGTATCGCTAGCATGCTGCACCAAGAGACCCAGTACTTC
CSVEGIASMLHQETQYF
>-|TRBV7-9|once|TRBJ2-2
TGTGCCAGCAGCCCGAGAGAAGTGGGAGCGGGTTACACCGGGGAGCTGTTTTTT
CASSPREVGAGYTGELFF
>-|TRBV19|few|TRBJ1-1
TGTGCCAGTAGTATCCTCGGGGTTTCGGGGAACACTGAAGCTTTCTTT
CASSILGVSGNTEAFF
>TRBD1|TRBV5-1|-|TRBJ1-1
TGCGCCAGCGGCTTTCAGGGGGGGAACACTGAAGCTTTCTTT
CASGFQGGNTEAFF
>-|TRBV5-1|-|TRBJ2-7
TGCGCCAGCAGCTTGCGGGGGACCTACGAGCAGTACTTC
CASSLRGTYEQYF
>TRBD1|TRBV5-5|-|TRBJ1-6
TGTGCCAGCAGCCTGGACAGGGGGGGGTCACCCCTCCACTTT
CASSLDRGGSPLHF
>TRBD1|TRBV18|-|TRBJ1-2
TGTGCCAGCTCACAGGGACAGGGGCATCGTGGCTACACCTTC
CASSQGQGHRGYTF
>TRBD1|TRBV9|-|TRBJ1-2
TGTGCCAGCAGCGCCGGAAACAACAGGGGAGGCTACACCTTC
CASSAGNNRGGYTF
>-|TRBV4-1|few|TRBJ1-1
TGCGCCAGCAGCCAAGGGAGGTCGAACACTGAAGCTTTCTTT
CASSQGRSNTEAFF
>TRBD2|TRBV5-8|-|TRBJ2-7
TGTGCCAGCAGCTTTGGGACTAGCGGGGCAGGTGTGGAGCAGTACTTC
CASSFGTSGAGVEQYF
>-|TRBV6-1|few|TRBJ1-2
TGTGCCAGCAGTGAGTTCTCCGCGGGCTATGGCTACACCTTC
CASSEFSAGYGYTF
>-|TRBV19|-|TRBJ1-5
TGTGCCAGTAGTATAGCTTCCACAGCAGGTTCCAATCAGCCCCAGCATTTT
CASSIASTAGSNQPQHF
>TRBD1|TRBV12-5|-|TRBJ1-5
TGTGCTAGTACCTCGGACAGGGGAGGAAGACAGCCCCAGCATTTT
CASTSDRGGRQPQHF
>TRBD1|TRBV6-5|-|TRBJ1-1
TGTGCCAGCAGTTACTCGCAGGGGGCGCGCACTGAAGCTTTCTTT
CASSYSQGARTEAFF
>-|TRBV7-3|-|TRBJ2-7
TGTGCCAGCAGCCCCGATCGAACGACGGGAGAGCAGTACTTC
CASSPDRTTGEQYF
>-|TRBV5-1|-|TRBJ2-5
TGCGCCAGCAGCAGACGACAGGGTGGGGGGCAAGAGACCCAGTACTTC
CASSRRQGGGQETQYF
>TRBD1|TRBV12-5|-|TRBJ2-6
TGTGCTAGTGGTGTCCGATCCGACAGGGGAGCTGGGGCCAACGTCCTGACTTTC
CASGVRSDRGAGANVLTF
>-|TRBV11-2|-|TRBJ2-5
TGTGCCAGCAGTCTACAGGCGTTGGGGACCCAGTACTTC
CASSLQALGTQYF
>-|TRBV4-3|-|TRBJ2-7
TGCGCCAGCAGCCAAGATCAGAACAGGGCGGAGATCTACGAGCAGTACTTC
CASSQDQNRAEIYEQYF
>TRBD1|TRBV19|-|TRBJ1-2
TGTGCCAGTAATGTTCAGGGGGCGGGAAGTGGGGTACTCTATGGCTACACCTTC
CASNVQGAGSGVLYGYTF
>-|TRBV6-6|many|TRBJ1-5
TGTGCCAGCCGCATTCAGGGTCTCGAGCATCAGCCCCAGCATTTT
CASRIQGLEHQPQHF
>-|TRBV21-1|-|TRBJ2-3
TGTGCCAGCCGAAGCAAGGGGACAGGGTGCACAGATACGCAGTATTTT
CASRSKGTGCTDTQYF